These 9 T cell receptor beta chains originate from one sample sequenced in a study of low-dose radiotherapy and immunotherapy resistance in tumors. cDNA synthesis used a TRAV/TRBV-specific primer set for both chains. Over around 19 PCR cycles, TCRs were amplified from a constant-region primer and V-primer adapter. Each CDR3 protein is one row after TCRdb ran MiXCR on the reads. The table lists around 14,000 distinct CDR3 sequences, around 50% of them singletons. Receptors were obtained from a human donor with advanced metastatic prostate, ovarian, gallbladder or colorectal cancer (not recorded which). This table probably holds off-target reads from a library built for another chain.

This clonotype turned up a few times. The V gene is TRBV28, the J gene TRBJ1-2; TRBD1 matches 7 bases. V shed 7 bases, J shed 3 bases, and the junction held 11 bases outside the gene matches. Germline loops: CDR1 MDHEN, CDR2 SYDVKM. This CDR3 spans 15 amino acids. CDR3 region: CASTGGGRPYYGYTF. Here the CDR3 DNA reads TGTGCCAGCACTGGAGGGGGCAGACCCTACTATGGCTACACCTTC.

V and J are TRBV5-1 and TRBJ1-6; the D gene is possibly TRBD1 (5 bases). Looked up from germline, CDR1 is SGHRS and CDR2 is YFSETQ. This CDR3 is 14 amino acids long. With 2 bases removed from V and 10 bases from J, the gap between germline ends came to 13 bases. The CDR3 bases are TGCGCCAGCAGCTTTGGTTTCGGGGCCTCACCCCTCCACTTT. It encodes CASSFGFGASPLHF.

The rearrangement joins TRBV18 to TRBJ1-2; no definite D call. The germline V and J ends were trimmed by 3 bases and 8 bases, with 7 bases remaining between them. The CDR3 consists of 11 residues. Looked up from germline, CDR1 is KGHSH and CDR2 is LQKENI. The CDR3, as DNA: TGTGCCAGCTCACCCGGGTTCGGCTACACCTTC. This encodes CASSPGFGYTF.

The CDR3 sequence: CASSYDRAMNTEAFF. The CDR3 nucleotides are TGTGCCAGCAGTTACGACAGAGCCATGAACACTGAAGCTTTCTTT. The chain employs TRBV6-5 and TRBJ1-1, with D perhaps TRBD1 (5 bases). Germline CDR1 is MNHEY and CDR2 is SVGAGI. Trimming took 2 bases from V and 0 from J, leaving 10 bases between them. There are 15 residues in the CDR3.

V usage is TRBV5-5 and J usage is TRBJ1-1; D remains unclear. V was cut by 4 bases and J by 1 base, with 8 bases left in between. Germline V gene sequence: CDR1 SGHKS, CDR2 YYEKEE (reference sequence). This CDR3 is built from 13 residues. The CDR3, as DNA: TGTGCCAGCAGCGCCGTGGGGAACACTGAAGCTTTCTTT. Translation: CASSAVGNTEAFF.

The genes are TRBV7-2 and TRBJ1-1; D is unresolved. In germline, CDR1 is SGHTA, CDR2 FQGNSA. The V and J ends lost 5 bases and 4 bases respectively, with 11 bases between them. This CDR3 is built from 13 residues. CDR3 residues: CASSNPRITEAFF. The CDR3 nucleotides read TGTGCCAGCAGCAACCCTAGAATCACTGAAGCTTTCTTT.

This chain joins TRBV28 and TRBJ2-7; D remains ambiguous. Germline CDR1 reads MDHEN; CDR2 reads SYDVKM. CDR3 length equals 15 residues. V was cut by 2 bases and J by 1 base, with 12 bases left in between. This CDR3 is CASSLDLGSSYEQYF. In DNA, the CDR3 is TGTGCCAGCAGTTTAGATTTAGGGTCTTCCTACGAGCAGTACTTC.

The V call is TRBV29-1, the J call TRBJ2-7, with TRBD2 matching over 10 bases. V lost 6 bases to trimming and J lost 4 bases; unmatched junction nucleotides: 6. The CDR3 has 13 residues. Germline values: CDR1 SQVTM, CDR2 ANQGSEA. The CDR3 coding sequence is TGCAGCGTGGATAGCGGGAGGCAATACGAGCAGTACTTC. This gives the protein CSVDSGRQYEQYF.

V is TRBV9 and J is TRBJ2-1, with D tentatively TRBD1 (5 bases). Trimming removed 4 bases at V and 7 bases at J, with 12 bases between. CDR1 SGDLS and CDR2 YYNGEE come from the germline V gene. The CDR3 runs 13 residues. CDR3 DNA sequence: TGTGCCAGCAGCTCATCCCCAGGGAATGAGCAGTTCTTC. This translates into CASSSSPGNEQFF.